This TCR beta chain stems from a study of cytomegalovirus exposure and HLA in healthy donors. A multiplex PCR was run with 60 Vbeta primers and 13 Jbeta primers. Produced via immunoSEQ multiplex PCR; TCRdb's table is partial and in-frame only. The table has 200,000 to 250,000 clones, 70% to 80% seen once. Notes on the study in general: Later analysis identified around 15,000 TCR beta sequences associated with HLA alleles, using a false discovery rate threshold of 0.05. Several of the most significant clusters appeared linked to common viral pathogens, based on a later analysis. V segments that were indistinguishable, TRBV6-2 and TRBV6-3 among them, were omitted from analysis.

This CDR3 contains 13 residues. J gave up 7 bases and V 7 bases, and 8 bases lay outside the gene matches. In germline, CDR1 is SEHNR, CDR2 FQNEAQ (reference sequence). A note on this clone: The antigen is undetermined.

The sequence was collected from a middle-aged man in good health and CMV-seronegative. The chain uses TRBV7-9 and TRBJ1-2, with TRBD1 matching over 8 bases. Source material: PBMCs. CDR3 residues: CASTPGGHPGYTF. As DNA, the CDR3 is TGTGCCAGCACGCCAGGGGGCCATCCTGGCTACACCTTC.